The 25 T cell receptor beta chains listed next were all sequenced from one sample in a study of CD8 T cells in Susac syndrome. The RNA, 0.5 to 1 ug, was put through reverse transcription using random hexamers. TCRdb recomputed calls from the immunoSEQ multiplex PCR reads with MiXCR, one row per CDR3 protein. Altogether about 140,000 distinct CDR3 sequences are present, approximately 95% being singletons, with the ten largest covering about 0.08%. The sample was CD4+ T cells from PBMCs. These TCRs come from a human donor with Susac syndrome.

V is TRBV6-6 and J is TRBJ2-7; D is perhaps TRBD1 (7 bases). The CDR3 sequence is 14 residues long. Trimming stripped 8 bases from V and 3 bases from J, with 17 bases between. CDR1 and CDR2 (germline): MNHNY, SVGAGI (reference sequence). This CDR3 reads CASQLDRTNYEQYF. CDR3 bases: TGTGCCAGCCAGTTGGACAGGACTAACTACGAGCAGTACTTC.

V is TRBV7-3 and J is TRBJ1-4; D remains unclear. This CDR3 spans 15 amino acids. Germline V gene data show CDR1 as SGHTA and CDR2 as FQGTGA. V was cut by 5 bases and J by 7 bases, with 17 bases left in between. CDR3 amino acids: CASSPLGMVGEKLFF. The CDR3 DNA follows: TGTGCCAGCAGCCCCCTGGGGATGGTGGGTGAAAAACTGTTTTTT.

The chain is built from TRBV2 and TRBJ1-2, with D uncertain. This CDR3 has 15 amino acids. V lost 3 bases to trimming and J lost 7 bases, with 18 bases between them. Germline V gene data show CDR1 as SNHLY and CDR2 as FYNNEI. The DNA of the CDR3 is TGTGCCAGCAGTGACCCCATCGACCCTGGTATTGGCTACACCTTC. Its translation: CASSDPIDPGIGYTF.

V and J are TRBV7-9 and TRBJ1-1; 7 bases are shared with TRBD1. Germline V gene sequence: CDR1 SEHNR, CDR2 FQNEAQ (reference sequence). The CDR3 is 15 residues long. The junction had 11 bases not matched to a gene; V was cut back by 5 bases and J by 5 bases. This CDR3 is CASSPQTGRYTEAFF. CDR3 nucleotides: TGTGCCAGCAGCCCTCAGACAGGGAGGTATACTGAAGCTTTCTTT.

J is TRBJ2-1 and V is TRBV5-4; 8 positions agree with TRBD2. V lost 0 bases and J lost 1; bases outside the gene matches: 3. In germline, CDR1 is SGHNT, CDR2 YYREEE (reference sequence). The CDR3 is 16 amino acids. DNA of the CDR3: TGTGCCAGCAGCTTGGGGGCTAGCGGGTCCTACAATGAGCAGTTCTTC. Protein sequence: CASSLGASGSYNEQFF.

This chain uses TRBV14 with TRBJ1-6; D gene uncertain. Germline V CDR1 and CDR2: SGHDN, FVKESK. There are 11 residues in the CDR3. V lost 4 bases and J lost 14, with 9 bases in between. As DNA, the CDR3 is TGTGCCAGCAGCCGTGGTAGGGCCCTCCACTTT. This translates into CASSRGRALHF.

The rearrangement joins TRBV5-1 to TRBJ2-3, with D perhaps being TRBD1 or TRBD2 (5 bases each). The germline gives CDR1 SGHRS, CDR2 YFSETQ. The CDR3 runs to 14 residues. V was trimmed by 1 base and J by 0 bases, leaving 6 bases between them. CDR3 DNA sequence: TGCGCCAGCAGCTTGTGGGGGAGCACAGATACGCAGTATTTT. Translating it yields CASSLWGSTDTQYF.

The CDR3 region is CSAGGGREYGYTF. The CDR3 DNA reads TGCAGCGCCGGCGGGGGGCGAGAGTATGGCTACACCTTC. The chain links TRBV29-1 to TRBJ1-2; possibly TRBD1 for D (6 bases). The CDR3 runs 13 residues. Per the germline V gene, CDR1 is SQVTM and CDR2 is ANQGSEA. Trimming took 7 bases from V and 5 from J, leaving 17 bases between them.

The chain employs TRBV20-1 and TRBJ1-5; D might be TRBD1 (5 bases). V was trimmed by 4 bases and J by 6 bases, leaving 13 bases between them. CDR3 length: 13 residues. Germline CDR1 reads DFQATT; CDR2 reads SNEGSKA (reference sequence). CDR3 bases: TGCAGTGCTATATCCGGGGGAAGTCAGCCCCAGCATTTT. It specifies CSAISGGSQPQHF.

The J gene is TRBJ2-1, the V gene TRBV19, with a weak D call TRBD2 (6 bases). Germline V gene lookup returns CDR1 LNHDA and CDR2 SQIVND (reference sequence). The CDR3 has 16 residues. The germline V and J ends were trimmed by 5 bases and 0 bases, with 14 bases remaining between them. The CDR3 sequence: CASSPRDSSSYNEQFF. CDR3 nucleotides: TGTGCCAGTAGTCCCCGGGACTCCAGCTCCTACAATGAGCAGTTCTTC.

The chain joins TRBV6-5 to TRBJ2-6; D uncertain. V was shortened by 4 bases and J by 0 bases, with 7 bases between the two germline ends. The CDR3 totals 15 residues. Germline V lookup: CDR1 MNHEY, CDR2 SVGAGI. This CDR3 is CASSSLSSGANVLTF. DNA of the CDR3: TGTGCCAGCAGTTCCTTGAGCTCTGGGGCCAACGTCCTGACTTTC.

The chain employs TRBV23-1 and TRBJ2-7; 8 bases fit TRBD2. TRBV23-1 is given ORF status, its function remaining uncertain. With 5 bases clipped from V and 5 bases from J, the junction kept 5 bases outside the gene matches. This CDR3 comprises 13 residues. CDR3 residues: CASSWRGEDEQYF. Written as DNA, the CDR3 is TGCGCCAGCAGTTGGCGGGGGGAAGACGAGCAGTACTTC.

The chain carries TRBV12-3 or TRBV12-4 and TRBJ2-1; TRBD2 agrees at 7 bases. With 7 bases clipped from V and 7 bases from J, the junction kept 13 bases outside the gene matches. The CDR3 spans 15 residues. The CDR3 DNA sequence: TGTGCCAGCACCCTACCCGGCGGGAGTTATAATGAGCAGTTCTTC. Protein product: CASTLPGGSYNEQFF.

For the CDR3, the DNA is TGCGCCAGCAGCCAAGACCGCCCCGGGAGGTACGAGCAGTACTTC. Protein product: CASSQDRPGRYEQYF. This chain uses TRBV4-1 with TRBJ2-7, with 7 bases fitting TRBD2. V lost 0 bases, J lost 4 bases, and 6 bases stayed unmatched. Germline V gene data show CDR1 as MGHRA and CDR2 as YSYEKL. This CDR3 has 15 amino acids.

The J gene is TRBJ2-6, the V gene TRBV11-1; D assignment may be TRBD1 or TRBD2 (6 bases each). This CDR3 spans 20 amino acids. Germline V gene data show CDR1 as SGHAT and CDR2 as FQDESV (reference sequence). V was clipped by 1 base and J by 0 bases, with 19 bases between them. The CDR3 region has the DNA TGTGCCAGCAGCTTAGAAGTCCGCGAGGGGGGCGTCTCTGGGGCCAACGTCCTGACTTTC. Translated: CASSLEVREGGVSGANVLTF.

The J gene is TRBJ2-3, the V gene TRBV18; 8 nucleotides match TRBD1. The CDR3 totals 20 residues. The germline CDR1 and CDR2 sequences are KGHSH and LQKENI. Trimming took 3 bases from V and 2 from J; bases not matched to a gene: 19. In DNA form, the CDR3 reads TGTGCCAGCTCACCCTTCTTATTGAGGCCGACAGGGGCGAACACAGATACGCAGTATTTT. Translation: CASSPFLLRPTGANTDTQYF.

The CDR3 here is CATTPSGQGADTQYF. The CDR3 nucleotides read TGTGCCACCACTCCTTCCGGACAGGGGGCAGATACGCAGTATTTT. The rearrangement joins TRBV24-1 to TRBJ2-3; TRBD1 aligns across 10 bases. With 8 bases clipped from V and 4 bases from J, the junction kept 8 bases outside the gene matches. The CDR3 has 15 amino acids. The germline V gene encodes CDR1 KGHDR and CDR2 SFDVKD.

V gene TRBV28 combines with J gene TRBJ1-2; D remains ambiguous. Germline-derived CDR1 and CDR2 are MDHEN and SYDVKM. V lost 3 bases and J lost 4, with 12 bases in between. This CDR3 region has 14 residues. The CDR3 region has the DNA TGTGCCAGCAGTTTCCAAAATAGATTCTATGGCTACACCTTC. This encodes CASSFQNRFYGYTF.

This clonotype was counted a single time. V and J are TRBV20-1 and TRBJ1-2, with D possibly TRBD1 on 6 matching bases. V shed 1 base and J shed 7 bases, with 13 bases lying between them. CDR1 and CDR2 (germline): DFQATT, SNEGSKA (reference sequence). The CDR3 has 13 residues. The chain's CDR3 is CSARVTGDRGYTF. The CDR3 bases are TGCAGTGCTAGAGTGACAGGTGATCGTGGCTACACCTTC.

CDR3 residues: CASRRGQNYEQYF. The CDR3 DNA sequence: TGTGCCAGCAGACGAGGACAGAACTACGAGCAGTACTTC. This chain links TRBV6-5 with TRBJ2-7; tentatively, D is TRBD1 (6 bases). V lost 6 bases and J 3 bases, leaving 12 bases between the germline ends. Germline V gives CDR1 MNHEY, CDR2 SVGAGI. The CDR3 is 13 amino acids.

The table lists this clonotype with a count of one. The V call is TRBV9, the J call TRBJ2-3, with D possibly TRBD2 on 6 matching bases. Trimming removed 0 bases from V and 1 base from J, with 9 bases in between. The CDR3 is 15 residues long. Looked up from germline, CDR1 is SGDLS and CDR2 is YYNGEE. The CDR3 sequence is CASSVGWEGTDTQYF. The CDR3 nucleotides are TGTGCCAGCAGCGTAGGCTGGGAGGGCACAGATACGCAGTATTTT.

The V call is TRBV20-1, the J call TRBJ1-4; TRBD1 is a possible D gene (5 bases). The CDR3 contains 13 residues. Germline loops: CDR1 DFQATT, CDR2 SNEGSKA (reference sequence). Trimming shortened V by 5 bases and J by 6 bases, and 13 bases separated the two germline ends. CDR3 sequence (DNA): TGCAGTGCTCGGGACGGCGGATATGAAAAACTGTTTTTT. Its translation: CSARDGGYEKLFF.

The gene calls are TRBV28 and TRBJ2-7; tentatively, D is TRBD1 (6 bases). Germline V lookup: CDR1 MDHEN, CDR2 SYDVKM. This CDR3 is 15 amino acids long. V shed 4 bases and J shed 0 bases, with 13 bases lying between them. The CDR3 bases are TGTGCCAGCAGTTCCACCGGGACAAGCTCCTACGAGCAGTACTTC. This codes for CASSSTGTSSYEQYF.

CDR3 in amino acids: CASSETGTVPNEQFF. The CDR3 nucleotides read TGTGCCAGCAGTGAGACCGGGACAGTTCCCAATGAGCAGTTCTTC. V gene TRBV6-4 combines with J gene TRBJ2-1, with 7 bases matching TRBD1. The CDR3 extends over 15 amino acids. Germline-derived CDR1 and CDR2 are MRHNA and SNTAGT. The ends lost 3 bases at V and 6 bases at J; junction bases unmatched: 8.

V is TRBV20-1 and J is TRBJ1-2, with 9 bases lining up with TRBD1. The CDR3 is 11 residues long. From germline, CDR1 is DFQATT and CDR2 SNEGSKA (reference sequence). The CDR3 coding sequence is TGCAGCCCACAGGGGGCGTCAGGCTACACCTTC. Amino acids: CSPQGASGYTF.